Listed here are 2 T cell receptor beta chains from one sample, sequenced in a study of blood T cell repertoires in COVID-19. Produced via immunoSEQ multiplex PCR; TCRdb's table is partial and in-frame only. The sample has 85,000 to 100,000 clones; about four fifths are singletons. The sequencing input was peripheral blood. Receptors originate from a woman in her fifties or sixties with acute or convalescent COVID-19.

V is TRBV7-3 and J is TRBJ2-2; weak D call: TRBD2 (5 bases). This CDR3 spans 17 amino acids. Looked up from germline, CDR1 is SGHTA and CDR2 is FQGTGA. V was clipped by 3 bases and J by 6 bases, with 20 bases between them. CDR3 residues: CASSFITPGKTPGELFF. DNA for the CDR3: TGTGCCAGCAGCTTCATTACCCCGGGGAAAACACCCGGGGAGCTGTTTTTT.

CDR3 bases: TGTGCCAGCAGCCCCGGGACAGCCTATAATTCACCCCTCCACTTT. Amino acids: CASSPGTAYNSPLHF. This chain joins TRBV7-6 and TRBJ1-6; TRBD1 matches at 7 bases. V dropped 5 bases and J dropped 2; count of bases not matched to a gene: 3. The length of the CDR3 is 15 residues. Germline V CDR1 and CDR2: SGHVS, FNYEAQ.